These T cell receptor beta chains were read from a single sample in a study of shared clonotypes between healthy human individuals. Profiled with immunoSEQ multiplex PCR; TCRdb holds only in-frame clones, not every one. The sample consists of about 580,000 clones, 95% to 98% of them appearing once. The material sequenced was naive CD8+ T cells sorted from blood. The source of these receptors is a man aged 25-45 years in good health. The CDR3 runs from the conserved cysteine through the conserved F or W. A D gene is named only where the DNA matches it firmly. Where a row states a size, it is once, few, many or the class of an expanded clone; other rows omit it.

CASSPQSGYEQYF	TGCGCCAGCAGCCCCCAAAGCGGTTACGAGCAGTACTTC	NA	TRBV4-1	NA	TRBJ2-7
CASSFRTSGNPDYEQYF	TGTGCCAGCAGCTTTCGGACTAGCGGGAATCCAGACTACGAGCAGTACTTC	NA	TRBV7-9	TRBD2	TRBJ2-7
CASSLVDGSYEQYF	TGTGCCAGCAGCTTGGTCGATGGGTCCTACGAGCAGTACTTC	NA	TRBV5-6	NA	TRBJ2-7
CASSYKRGQNSYEQYF	TGTGCCAGCAGCTACAAAAGGGGGCAGAATTCCTACGAGCAGTACTTC	NA	TRBV5-8	TRBD1	TRBJ2-7
CASSPTTSGGNEQFF	TGCGCCAGCAGCCCAACAACTAGCGGGGGTAATGAGCAGTTCTTC	NA	TRBV4-3	TRBD2	TRBJ2-1
CASSVEGTAEAFF	TGTGCCAGCAGCGTGGAGGGGACAGCGGAAGCTTTCTTT	NA	TRBV9	TRBD1	TRBJ1-1
CSVESYNEQFF	TGCAGCGTTGAGTCTTACAATGAGCAGTTCTTC	NA	TRBV29-1	NA	TRBJ2-1
CSVDGGIAEQFF	TGCAGCGTTGACGGGGGGATAGCTGAGCAGTTCTTC	NA	TRBV29-1	TRBD2	TRBJ2-1
CATPEGSGANVLTF	TGTGCCACCCCGGAGGGCTCTGGGGCCAACGTCCTGACTTTC	NA	TRBV7-9	NA	TRBJ2-6
CASSSTSTSELKTQYF	TGTGCCAGCAGCTCAACCTCGACTAGCGAGCTGAAGACCCAGTACTTC	NA	TRBV14	TRBD2	TRBJ2-5
CASSYSGLTNEQFF	TGTGCCAGCAGTTACTCTGGACTAACCAATGAGCAGTTCTTC	NA	TRBV6-5	NA	TRBJ2-1
CASSLWGANTEAFF	TGTGCCAGCAGCTTGTGGGGGGCGAACACTGAAGCTTTCTTT	NA	TRBV5-6	NA	TRBJ1-1
CAISESGGSYGYTF	TGTGCCATCAGTGAGTCGGGGGGTAGCTATGGCTACACCTTC	NA	TRBV10-3	NA	TRBJ1-2
CASSSRTGQSYNEQFF	TGTGCCAGCTCATCTAGGACAGGGCAGTCCTACAATGAGCAGTTCTTC	NA	TRBV18	TRBD1	TRBJ2-1
CASSKDAGANVLTF	TGTGCCAGCAGCAAGGATGCGGGGGCCAACGTCCTGACTTTC	NA	TRBV6-5	NA	TRBJ2-6
CASSLRGLADDTGELFF	TGTGCCAGCAGCCTGCGGGGGCTAGCGGACGACACCGGGGAGCTGTTTTTT	NA	TRBV7-3	NA	TRBJ2-2
CASRSLAGDEQFF	TGTGCCAGCAGGTCACTAGCGGGAGATGAGCAGTTCTTC	NA	TRBV27	TRBD2	TRBJ2-1
CASSVVAGDNEQYF	TGTGCCAGCAGCGTGGTAGCGGGAGACAACGAGCAGTACTTC	NA	TRBV9	TRBD2	TRBJ2-7
CASRPLNGGQETQYF	TGTGCCAGCAGACCCCTAAACGGCGGGCAAGAGACCCAGTACTTC	NA	TRBV7-8	NA	TRBJ2-5
CASSLGRPPVEQYF	TGTGCCAGCAGTTTAGGGCGGCCTCCTGTCGAGCAGTACTTC	NA	TRBV28	NA	TRBJ2-7
CASSIDGGSHNEQFF	TGTGCCAGTAGTATAGATGGGGGCAGCCACAATGAGCAGTTCTTC	NA	TRBV19	NA	TRBJ2-1
CAWNGGATYEQYF	TGTGCCTGGAATGGGGGGGCGACCTACGAGCAGTACTTC	once	TRBV30	NA	TRBJ2-7
CASSFNRGKETQYF	TGTGCCAGCAGCTTTAACAGGGGCAAGGAGACCCAGTACTTC	NA	TRBV7-2	TRBD1	TRBJ2-5
CASSDRTGGDNEQFF	TGTGCCAGCAGCGACCGGACTGGGGGTGACAATGAGCAGTTCTTC	NA	TRBV28	NA	TRBJ2-1
CASSWGQGRGYTF	TGTGCCAGCAGTTGGGGACAGGGACGGGGCTACACCTTC	NA	TRBV6-5	TRBD1	TRBJ1-2
CASSSGPSYNEQFF	TGTGCCAGCAGTTCCGGGCCTTCCTACAATGAGCAGTTCTTC	NA	TRBV7-8	NA	TRBJ2-1
CASGSRYEQYF	TGTGCCAGCGGATCCCGCTACGAGCAGTACTTC	NA	TRBV13	NA	TRBJ2-7
CASSPGTSGSFSYNEQFF	TGTGCCAGCAGCCCCGGGACTAGCGGGAGTTTCTCCTACAATGAGCAGTTCTTC	NA	TRBV7-2	TRBD2	TRBJ2-1
CASSPGTGKYEQYF	TGTGCTAGCAGCCCCGGGACAGGGAAATACGAGCAGTACTTC	once	TRBV7-7	TRBD1	TRBJ2-7
CASSPLSGGSSYEQYF	TGTGCCAGCAGCCCCCTTTCAGGCGGGAGCTCCTACGAGCAGTACTTC	NA	TRBV7-8	TRBD2	TRBJ2-7
CASRAPPYDTQYF	TGTGCCAGCAGGGCACCACCATACGATACGCAGTATTTT	NA	TRBV5-4	NA	TRBJ2-3
CAWSQSTGELFF	TGTGCCTGGAGTCAAAGTACCGGGGAGCTGTTTTTT	NA	TRBV30	NA	TRBJ2-2
CASSLYGNSRDSGNTIYF	TGCGCCAGCAGCTTGTATGGGAACTCGAGAGACTCTGGAAACACCATATATTTT	NA	TRBV5-1	NA	TRBJ1-3
CASSFRAGELFF	TGTGCCAGCAGCTTTCGTGCCGGGGAGCTGTTTTTT	NA	TRBV11-1	NA	TRBJ2-2
CASSLIQAGGLETQYF	TGCGCCAGCAGCTTGATACAAGCGGGAGGCTTAGAGACCCAGTACTTC	NA	TRBV5-1	TRBD2	TRBJ2-5
CASSLADSYEQYF	TGCGCCAGCAGCCTCGCCGACTCCTACGAGCAGTACTTC	NA	TRBV4-1	NA	TRBJ2-7
CASSQGPGGLYEQYF	TGTGCCAGCAGCCAAGGCCCAGGGGGCCTCTACGAGCAGTACTTC	NA	TRBV5-5	TRBD1	TRBJ2-7
CASSLTGTHPIF	TGTGCCAGCAGCTTAACCGGGACTCACCCGATCTTC	NA	TRBV7-6	NA	TRBJ2-7